This is a list of T cell receptor beta chains from one sample in a study of cytomegalovirus exposure and HLA in healthy donors. Using immunoSEQ multiplex PCR, the repertoire was profiled, and TCRdb retains in-frame clones only, with some absent. The sample comprises about 250,000 clones, about 90% of which are singletons, and around 12% rests with the top ten. Specimen: PBMCs. These receptors originate from a man in his late teens or twenties in good health and CMV-seropositive. Each CDR3 is given without its conserved first and last residue. The D gene is left open where the match is weak.

V gene	D gene	J gene	CDR3 protein
TRBV30	-	TRBJ2-7	AWSVGPGPYEQY
TRBV5-1	-	TRBJ1-4	ASSRTVESEKLF
TRBV4-3	-	TRBJ1-2	ASSQDVGNYGYT
TRBV7-3	-	TRBJ1-1	ASSLGGRTEAF
TRBV20-1	TRBD1	TRBJ1-2	SAGNRGGYT
TRBV27	-	TRBJ1-1	ASSYGPTNTEAF
TRBV12-5	-	TRBJ1-2	ASGQKGRGGPGNYGYT
TRBV30	-	TRBJ2-3	AWTPRLGGTQY
TRBV27	-	TRBJ2-7	ASRRGGVEKEQY
TRBV30	-	TRBJ1-4	AVPDGINEKLF
TRBV18	-	TRBJ1-5	ASSLQAGQPQH
TRBV10-1	-	TRBJ2-1	ASTTLLGNEQF
TRBV5-1	-	TRBJ2-6	ASSLGQAGANVLT
TRBV7-2	TRBD1	TRBJ1-1	ASSPRDSDNEAF
TRBV5-1	TRBD1	TRBJ1-4	ASSLGTGRSVGDEKLF
TRBV19	TRBD2	TRBJ2-1	ASSTRTSGSSYNEQF
TRBV11-2	-	TRBJ2-1	ASSLGGSRAFYNEQF
TRBV7-9	-	TRBJ2-7	ASTSKPGSEQY
TRBV7-2	-	TRBJ2-7	ASSSGRGEGKQY
TRBV6-4	-	TRBJ2-1	ASSDSARSSYNEQF
TRBV5-1	-	TRBJ2-3	ASSLGTADTQY
TRBV5-6	-	TRBJ2-7	ASSLGAVSSYEQY
TRBV6-1	-	TRBJ2-7	ASSDLGYEQY
TRBV9	-	TRBJ1-1	ASSVGLERITEAF